The source of this TCR beta chain is a study of PD-L1 blockade in urothelial cancer. Turning to the study itself: Analyses were performed on blood at 3 weeks after treatment start (the second dose) and at 6 weeks. Peripheral blood specimens exhibited a median yield of 141,255 T cells. Study findings and constraints: The study found that durable-benefit patients expanded tumor-associated blood clones more at 3 weeks.

Points on this clone: Its specificity is unknown.

This table comes from immunoSEQ multiplex PCR, and its TCRdb copy is limited to in-frame clones, with some not included. The table includes around 100,000 clones, approximately 90% detected once. Each patient contributed between 1 and 8 total time points of blood mononuclear cells, pretreatment and during treatment. This receptor was obtained from a woman aged 80 or over with urothelial cancer. Sequenced material: PBMCs, taken around atezolizumab (anti-PD-L1) treatment.

The CDR3 DNA sequence: TGTGCCAGCAGGGGGACAGGGGGCGGAAATCAGCCCCAGCATTTT. Its protein is CASRGTGGGNQPQHF. V gene TRBV2 combines with J gene TRBJ1-5; 12 bases are shared with TRBD1. Germline-derived CDR1 and CDR2 are SNHLY and FYNNEI. This CDR3 has 15 amino acids. Germline trimming cut 6 bases from V and 4 bases from J; bases unmatched to any gene: 4.